The source of this T cell receptor (beta chain) is a study of T cells after yellow fever vaccination. General study points: Booster samples showed a return of most primary-vaccination clones (around 96% CD4, 80% to 90% CD8). Abundant bulk-population clonotypes could contaminate the FACS-sorted repertoires.

A process of 5'RACE template switching, which added a universal primer site and UMIs, was used to make TCR cDNA. TCRdb processed the 5' RACE reads anew with MiXCR; each CDR3 protein has one entry. The repertoire holds approximately 160,000 distinct CDR3 sequences, approximately 9.7% seen once, with under 40% in the top ten. With regard to this clonotype: The antigen remains unidentified.

The CDR3 loop spans 16 amino acids. From germline, CDR1 is SGHTA and CDR2 FQGNSA. The ends were cut back, 7 bases at V and 2 bases at J, with 20 bases in the middle. The origin of this receptor is a man between 18 and 29 years old who received the YFV17D yellow fever vaccine. The chain recombines TRBV7-2 with TRBJ1-1; tentatively, D is TRBD1 (5 bases). Here the sequenced sample was CD8+ T cells sorted from PBMCs, taken 45 days after the yellow fever booster vaccination. CDR3 region: CASNLFPGTLNTEAFF. CDR3 nucleotides: TGTGCCAGCAACCTCTTTCCCGGGACCCTCAACACTGAAGCTTTCTTT.